A selection of T cell receptor beta chains follows, all from one sample in a study of shared clonotypes between healthy human individuals. Method: immunoSEQ multiplex PCR; TCRdb's copy keeps in-frame clones and lacks some. The repertoire holds nearly 1,000,000 clones, roughly 72% seen once, with around 1.5% in the top ten. The sample comprised memory CD4+ T cells sorted from blood. These receptors were taken from a man between 18 and 35 years old in good health. Each CDR3 is given with its conserved first and last residue. A D gene is named only where the DNA matches it firmly. Clone size appears in some rows only: once, few, many, or a class for an expanded clone.

V gene	J gene	clone size	D gene	CDR3 protein	CDR3 DNA
TRBV18	TRBJ2-7	-	TRBD1	CASSPRRQGADEQYF	TGTGCCAGCTCACCTAGGAGACAGGGTGCCGACGAGCAGTACTTC
TRBV19	TRBJ1-6	-	-	CASSTMSSYNSPLHF	TGTGCCAGTAGCACCATGAGCTCCTATAATTCACCCCTCCACTTT
TRBV4-1	TRBJ2-5	-	-	CASSQDHSYIETQYF	TGCGCCAGCAGCCAAGATCACAGCTACATAGAGACCCAGTACTTC
TRBV7-8	TRBJ1-3	-	-	CASSSQGTPGNTIYF	TGTGCCAGCAGCTCCCAGGGGACCCCAGGAAACACCATATATTTT
TRBV5-6	TRBJ1-3	-	-	CASSFQLLSSGNTIYF	TGTGCCAGCAGCTTTCAGTTACTGAGCTCTGGAAACACCATATATTTT
TRBV4-1	TRBJ2-1	-	TRBD1	CASSQAGTEVGNEQFF	TGCGCCAGCAGCCAAGCAGGGACAGAGGTTGGCAATGAGCAGTTCTTC
TRBV28	TRBJ1-2	-	TRBD1	CASQDRTYGYTF	TGTGCCAGCCAGGACAGGACCTATGGCTACACCTTC
TRBV6-5	TRBJ2-3	-	TRBD2	CASSWGSGESTQYF	TGTGCCAGCAGCTGGGGGAGCGGGGAAAGTACGCAGTATTTT
TRBV25-1	TRBJ1-5	-	TRBD1	CASRGRGRFQPQHF	TGTGCCAGCAGGGGCAGGGGGCGGTTTCAGCCCCAGCATTTT
TRBV4-3	TRBJ2-4	-	TRBD2	CASSQVTSGSSKNIQYF	TGCGCCAGCAGCCAGGTGACTAGCGGGAGTTCAAAAAACATTCAGTACTTC
TRBV11-3	TRBJ2-1	-	TRBD1	CASSKQGGRNEQFF	TGTGCCAGCAGCAAACAGGGGGGAAGGAATGAGCAGTTCTTC
TRBV5-1	TRBJ2-1	-	TRBD2	CASSSGLAGVEQFF	TGCGCCAGCAGCTCGGGACTAGCGGGGGTTGAGCAGTTCTTC
TRBV6-4	TRBJ1-1	-	-	CASSERGGLNTEAFF	TGTGCCAGCAGTGAAAGGGGGGGACTGAACACTGAAGCTTTCTTT
TRBV30	TRBJ2-7	-	-	CAWSRRDPSYEQYF	TGTGCCTGGAGTCGGAGGGACCCCTCCTACGAGCAGTACTTC
TRBV30	TRBJ1-3	-	TRBD1	CAWRRGGIGNTIYF	TGTGCCTGGAGGAGAGGGGGCATCGGAAACACCATATATTTT
TRBV14	TRBJ2-2	-	-	CASSQDRVVGELFF	TGTGCCAGCAGCCAAGACAGGGTGGTCGGGGAGCTGTTTTTT
TRBV4-1	TRBJ2-3	once	TRBD2	CASSQDRVRTSKDTQYF	TGCGCCAGCAGCCAAGATCGAGTTCGGACTAGCAAGGATACGCAGTATTTT
TRBV18	TRBJ1-1	-	-	CASSGIGVAFF	TGTGCCAGCTCAGGTATTGGCGTAGCTTTCTTT
TRBV7-9	TRBJ2-5	-	TRBD2	CASRRTSGAETQYF	TGTGCCAGCAGAAGGACTAGCGGAGCGGAGACCCAGTACTTC
TRBV7-2	TRBJ1-6	many	TRBD1	CASSSRTGGGHNSPLHF	TGTGCCAGCAGCTCCCGGACAGGGGGAGGGCATAATTCACCCCTCCACTTT
TRBV6-5	TRBJ1-2	-	-	CASSYRDSSYGYTF	TGTGCCAGCAGTTACCGGGACTCAAGTTATGGCTACACCTTC
TRBV19	TRBJ2-1	-	TRBD1	CASSMAQKGTGNEQFF	TGTGCCAGTAGTATGGCACAGAAAGGGACAGGGAATGAGCAGTTCTTC
TRBV7-2	TRBJ1-1	-	TRBD1	CASRSGGGYTEAFF	TGTGCCAGCAGATCAGGGGGCGGATACACTGAAGCTTTCTTT
TRBV29-1	TRBJ2-2	-	-	CSVPSVRTANTGELFF	TGCAGCGTCCCCTCTGTCAGGACCGCGAACACCGGGGAGCTGTTTTTT
TRBV5-1	TRBJ1-3	-	-	CASSLRAGSGNTIYF	TGCGCCAGCAGCTTGAGGGCAGGTTCTGGAAACACCATATATTTT
TRBV19	TRBJ2-7	-	-	CASSINRNYEQYF	TGTGCCAGTAGTATAAACAGGAACTACGAGCAGTACTTC